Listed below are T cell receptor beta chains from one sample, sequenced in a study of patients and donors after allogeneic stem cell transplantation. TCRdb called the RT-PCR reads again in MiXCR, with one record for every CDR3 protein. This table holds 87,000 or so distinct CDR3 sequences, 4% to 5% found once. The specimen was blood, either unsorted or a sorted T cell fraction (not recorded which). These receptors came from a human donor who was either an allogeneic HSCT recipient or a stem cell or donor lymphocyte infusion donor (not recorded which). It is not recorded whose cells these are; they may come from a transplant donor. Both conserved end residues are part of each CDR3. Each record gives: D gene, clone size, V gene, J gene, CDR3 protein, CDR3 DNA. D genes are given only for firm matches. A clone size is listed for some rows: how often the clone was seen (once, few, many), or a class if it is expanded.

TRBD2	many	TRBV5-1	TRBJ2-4	CASSFQGGDIQYF	TGCGCCAGCAGCTTCCAGGGAGGGGACATTCAGTACTTC
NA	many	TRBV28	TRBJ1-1	CASSDMYIVMNTEAFF	TGTGCCAGCAGTGACATGTATATAGTTATGAACACTGAAGCTTTCTTT
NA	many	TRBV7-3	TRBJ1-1	CASSSLGAKNTEAFF	TGTGCCAGCAGCTCCCTCGGGGCGAAGAACACTGAAGCTTTCTTT
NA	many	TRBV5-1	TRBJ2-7	CASSWGTETYEQYF	TGCGCCAGCAGCTGGGGTACAGAGACCTACGAGCAGTACTTC
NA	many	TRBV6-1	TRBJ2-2	CASRQKNTGELFF	TGTGCCAGCAGACAGAAGAACACCGGGGAGCTGTTTTTT
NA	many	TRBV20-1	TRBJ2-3	CSAWKTDTQYF	TGCAGTGCTTGGAAGACAGATACGCAGTATTTT
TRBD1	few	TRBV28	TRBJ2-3	CASSQGQENTQYF	TGTGCCAGCAGTCAGGGACAGGAGAATACGCAGTATTTT
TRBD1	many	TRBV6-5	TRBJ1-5	CASSYPQGGSNQPQHF	TGTGCCAGCAGTTACCCGCAGGGGGGAAGCAATCAGCCCCAGCATTTT
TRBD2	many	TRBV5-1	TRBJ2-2	CASSYRLAGGTGELFF	TGCGCCAGCAGCTATAGACTAGCGGGAGGCACCGGGGAGCTGTTTTTT
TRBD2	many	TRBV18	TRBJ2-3	CASSPVPSGSEDTQYF	TGTGCCAGCTCACCAGTTCCTAGCGGGAGTGAAGATACGCAGTATTTT
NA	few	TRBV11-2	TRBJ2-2	CASSFGGELFF	TGTGCCAGCAGCTTTGGCGGGGAGCTGTTTTTT
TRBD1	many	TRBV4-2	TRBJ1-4	CASSPGGSNEKLFF	TGTGCCAGCAGCCCAGGGGGTTCTAATGAAAAACTGTTTTTT
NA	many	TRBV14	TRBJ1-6	CASTLVLGHQRSPLHF	TGTGCCAGCACCCTTGTGCTGGGCCACCAGCGTTCACCCCTCCACTTT
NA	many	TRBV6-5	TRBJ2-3	CASSSTLTGGQDTQYF	TGTGCCAGCAGTTCCACACTAACCGGGGGGCAGGATACGCAGTATTTT
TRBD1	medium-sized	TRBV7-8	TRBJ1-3	CASSPPGGRNTIYF	TGTGCCAGCAGCCCCCCAGGGGGCAGAAACACCATATATTTT
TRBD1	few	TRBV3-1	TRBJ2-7	CASSQRGQGAYEQYF	TGTGCCAGCAGCCAGAGGGGGCAGGGGGCCTACGAGCAGTACTTC
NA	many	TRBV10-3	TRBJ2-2	CAISRQSNWGNTGELFF	TGTGCCATCAGTCGACAAAGTAACTGGGGGAACACCGGGGAGCTGTTTTTT
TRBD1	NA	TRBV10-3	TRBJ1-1	CAITRDRETEAFF	TGTGCCATCACCCGGGACAGGGAGACTGAAGCTTTCTTT
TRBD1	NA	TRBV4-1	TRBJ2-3	CASSQAPGTGTTDTQYF	TGCGCCAGCAGCCAAGCCCCCGGGACAGGGACCACAGATACGCAGTATTTT
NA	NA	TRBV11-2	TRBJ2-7	CASSASSHEQYF	TGTGCCAGCAGCGCGAGTTCGCACGAGCAGTACTTC
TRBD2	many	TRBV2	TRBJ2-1	CASTVLAGYYNEQFF	TGTGCCAGCACTGTACTAGCGGGCTATTACAATGAGCAGTTCTTC
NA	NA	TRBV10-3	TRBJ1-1	CAISDPARGRAFF	TGTGCCATCAGTGACCCAGCCAGGGGTCGGGCTTTCTTT
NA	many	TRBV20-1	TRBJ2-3	CSASEDTQYF	TGCAGTGCTAGCGAAGATACGCAGTATTTT
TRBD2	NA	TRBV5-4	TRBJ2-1	CASSLGTILYNEQFF	TGTGCCAGCAGCCTCGGGACTATCCTGTACAATGAGCAGTTCTTC
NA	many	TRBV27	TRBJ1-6	CASTTFDWAENSPLHF	TGTGCCAGCACCACCTTTGATTGGGCGGAAAATTCACCCCTCCACTTT
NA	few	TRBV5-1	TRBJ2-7	CASSWGTASSYEQYF	TGCGCCAGCAGCTGGGGGACGGCGAGCTCCTACGAGCAGTACTTC
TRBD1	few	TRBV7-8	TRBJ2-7	CASSLVQGAYEQYF	TGTGCCAGCAGCTTAGTACAGGGGGCGTACGAGCAGTACTTC
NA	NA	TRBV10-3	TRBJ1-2	CAISGGGGRGGYTF	TGTGCCATCAGTGGGGGAGGGGGACGTGGTGGCTACACCTTC
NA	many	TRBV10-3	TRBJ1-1	CAIRHRDINTEAFF	TGTGCCATCAGGCACCGGGACATCAACACTGAAGCTTTCTTT
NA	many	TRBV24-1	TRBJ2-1	CATSGGSITEQFF	TGTGCCACCAGTGGGGGTAGTATAACTGAGCAGTTCTTC
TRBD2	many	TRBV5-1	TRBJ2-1	CASHGGALGFGEQFF	TGCGCCAGCCACGGGGGGGCCTTGGGTTTTGGTGAGCAGTTCTTC
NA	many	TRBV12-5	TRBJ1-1	CASGLGFGEAFF	TGTGCTAGTGGTTTGGGCTTCGGGGAAGCTTTCTTT
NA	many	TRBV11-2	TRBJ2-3	CASSLDHGDTQYF	TGTGCCAGCAGCTTAGATCACGGGGATACGCAGTATTTT
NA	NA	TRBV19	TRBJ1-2	CASSTGDSGYTF	TGTGCCAGTAGTACAGGGGACTCTGGCTACACCTTC
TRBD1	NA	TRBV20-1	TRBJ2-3	CSARDRGSADTQYF	TGCAGTGCTAGAGACAGGGGGTCTGCAGATACGCAGTATTTT